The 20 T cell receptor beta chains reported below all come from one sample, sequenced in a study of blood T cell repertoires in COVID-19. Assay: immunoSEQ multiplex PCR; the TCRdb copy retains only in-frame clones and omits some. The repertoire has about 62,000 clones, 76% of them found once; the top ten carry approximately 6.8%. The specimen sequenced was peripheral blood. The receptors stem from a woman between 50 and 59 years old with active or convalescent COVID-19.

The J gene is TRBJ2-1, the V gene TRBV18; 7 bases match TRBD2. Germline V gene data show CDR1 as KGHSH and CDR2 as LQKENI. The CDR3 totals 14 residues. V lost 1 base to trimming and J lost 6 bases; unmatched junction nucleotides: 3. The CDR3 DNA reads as TGTGCCAGCTCACCACAGCCGGGGGGCAATGAGCAGTTCTTC. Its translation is CASSPQPGGNEQFF.

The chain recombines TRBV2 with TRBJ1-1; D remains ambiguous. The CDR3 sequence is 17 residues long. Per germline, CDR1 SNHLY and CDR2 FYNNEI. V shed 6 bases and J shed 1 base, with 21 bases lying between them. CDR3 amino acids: CASRDIAPIMTNTEAFF. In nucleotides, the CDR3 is TGTGCCAGCAGGGATATAGCCCCCATAATGACGAACACTGAAGCTTTCTTT.

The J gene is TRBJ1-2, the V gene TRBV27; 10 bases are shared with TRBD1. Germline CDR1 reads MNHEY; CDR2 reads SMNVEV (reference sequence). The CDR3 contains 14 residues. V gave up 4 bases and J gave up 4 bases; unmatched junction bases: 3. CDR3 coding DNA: TGTGCCAGCAGTTCAGGGACAGGGGTCTATGGCTACACCTTC. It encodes CASSSGTGVYGYTF.

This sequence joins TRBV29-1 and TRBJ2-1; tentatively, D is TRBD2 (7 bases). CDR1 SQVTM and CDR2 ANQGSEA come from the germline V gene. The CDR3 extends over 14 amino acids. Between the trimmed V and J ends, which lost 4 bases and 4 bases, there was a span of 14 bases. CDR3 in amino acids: CSVVPGGPYNEQFF. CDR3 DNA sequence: TGCAGCGTTGTTCCGGGGGGCCCTTACAATGAGCAGTTCTTC.

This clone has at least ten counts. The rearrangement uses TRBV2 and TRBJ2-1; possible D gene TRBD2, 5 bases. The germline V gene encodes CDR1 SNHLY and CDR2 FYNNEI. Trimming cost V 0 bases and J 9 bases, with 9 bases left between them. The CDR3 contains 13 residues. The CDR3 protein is CASSEATGGEQFF. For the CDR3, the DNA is TGTGCCAGCAGTGAAGCCACCGGAGGTGAGCAGTTCTTC. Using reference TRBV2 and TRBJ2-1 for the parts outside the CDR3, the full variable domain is EPEVTQTPSHQVTQMGQEVILRCVPISNHLYFYWYRQILGQKVEFLVSFYNNEISEKSEIFDDQFSVERPDGSNFTLKIRSTKLEDSAMYFCASSEATGGEQFFGPGTRLTVL.

CDR3 sequence: CATSDPTGTNQETQYF. The CDR3 bases are TGTGCCACCAGTGACCCCACCGGGACAAACCAAGAGACCCAGTACTTC. The chain uses TRBV24-1 and TRBJ2-5; TRBD1 might be the D (6 bases). CDR3 length: 16 amino acids. Germline-derived CDR1 and CDR2 are KGHDR and SFDVKD. Trimming pared 4 bases from V and 0 bases from J, leaving 14 bases between.

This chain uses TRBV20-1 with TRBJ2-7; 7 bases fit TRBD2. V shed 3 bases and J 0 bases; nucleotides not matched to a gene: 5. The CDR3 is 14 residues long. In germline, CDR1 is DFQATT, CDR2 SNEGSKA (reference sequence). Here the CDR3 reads CSASPSGFSYEQYF. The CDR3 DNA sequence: TGCAGTGCTAGTCCTAGCGGATTCTCCTACGAGCAGTACTTC.

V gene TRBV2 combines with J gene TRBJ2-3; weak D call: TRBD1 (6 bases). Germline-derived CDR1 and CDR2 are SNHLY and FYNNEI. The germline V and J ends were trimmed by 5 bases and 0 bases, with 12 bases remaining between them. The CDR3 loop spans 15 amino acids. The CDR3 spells CASSFNGQSTDTQYF. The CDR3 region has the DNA TGTGCCAGCAGTTTTAACGGACAGAGCACAGATACGCAGTATTTT.

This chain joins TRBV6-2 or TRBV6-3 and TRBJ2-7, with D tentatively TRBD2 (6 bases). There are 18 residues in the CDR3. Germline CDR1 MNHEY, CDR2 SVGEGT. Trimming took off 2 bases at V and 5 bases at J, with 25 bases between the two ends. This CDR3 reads CASSYHPPQRALRNEQYF. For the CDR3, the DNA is TGTGCCAGCAGTTACCATCCTCCCCAGCGGGCGCTCCGGAACGAGCAGTACTTC.

CDR3 sequence reads: CASSLSGLAYEQYF. The CDR3 DNA is TGTGCCAGCAGTTTATCGGGACTAGCCTACGAGCAGTACTTC. The chain uses TRBV27 and TRBJ2-7; TRBD2 aligns across 8 bases. The CDR3 sequence is 14 residues long. The ends lost 0 bases at V and 2 bases at J; junction bases unmatched: 0. The germline gives CDR1 MNHEY, CDR2 SMNVEV (reference sequence).

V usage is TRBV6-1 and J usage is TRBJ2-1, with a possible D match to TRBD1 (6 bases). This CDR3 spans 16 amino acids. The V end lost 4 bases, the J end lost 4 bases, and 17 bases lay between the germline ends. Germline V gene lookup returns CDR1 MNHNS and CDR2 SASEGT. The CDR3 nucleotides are TGTGCCAGCAGTGCCCTTCGGGGACACGCTTACAATGAGCAGTTCTTC. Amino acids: CASSALRGHAYNEQFF.

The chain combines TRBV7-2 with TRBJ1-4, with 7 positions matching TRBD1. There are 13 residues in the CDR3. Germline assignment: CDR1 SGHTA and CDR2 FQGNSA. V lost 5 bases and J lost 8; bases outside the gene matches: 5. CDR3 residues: CASSPGTEEKLFF. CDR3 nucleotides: TGTGCCAGCAGCCCCGGGACAGAAGAAAAACTGTTTTTT.

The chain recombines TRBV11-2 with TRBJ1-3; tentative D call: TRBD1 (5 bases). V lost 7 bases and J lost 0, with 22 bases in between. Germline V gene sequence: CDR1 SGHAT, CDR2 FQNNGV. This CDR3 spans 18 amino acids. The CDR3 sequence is CASTYSFRDRSSGNTIYF. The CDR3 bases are TGTGCCAGCACCTACTCCTTCAGGGATCGTAGCTCTGGAAACACCATATATTTT.

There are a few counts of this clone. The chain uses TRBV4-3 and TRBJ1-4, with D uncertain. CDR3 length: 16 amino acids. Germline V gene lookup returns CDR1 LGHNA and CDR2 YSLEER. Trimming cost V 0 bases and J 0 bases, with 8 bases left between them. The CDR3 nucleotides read TGCGCCAGCAGCCAAGATATCGTTGCAACTAATGAAAAACTGTTTTTT. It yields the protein CASSQDIVATNEKLFF.

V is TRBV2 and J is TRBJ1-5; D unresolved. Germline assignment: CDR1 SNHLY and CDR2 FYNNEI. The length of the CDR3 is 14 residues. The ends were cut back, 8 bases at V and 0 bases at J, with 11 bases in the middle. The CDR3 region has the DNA TGTGCCAGCGAGGACGGGAATAGCAATCAGCCCCAGCATTTT. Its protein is CASEDGNSNQPQHF.

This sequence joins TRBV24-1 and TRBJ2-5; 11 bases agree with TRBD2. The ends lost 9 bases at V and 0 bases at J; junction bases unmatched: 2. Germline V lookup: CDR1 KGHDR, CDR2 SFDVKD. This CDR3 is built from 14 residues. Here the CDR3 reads CATGTSGYQETQYF. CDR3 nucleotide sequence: TGTGCCACCGGGACTAGCGGATACCAAGAGACCCAGTACTTC.

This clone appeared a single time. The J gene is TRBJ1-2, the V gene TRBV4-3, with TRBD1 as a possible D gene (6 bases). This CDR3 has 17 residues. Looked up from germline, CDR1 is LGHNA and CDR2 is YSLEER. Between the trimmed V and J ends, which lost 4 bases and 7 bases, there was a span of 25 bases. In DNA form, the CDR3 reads TGCGCCAGCAGCCCCAATGTAGGGAGCCCGGGGGGCTCTGGCTACACCTTC. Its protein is CASSPNVGSPGGSGYTF.

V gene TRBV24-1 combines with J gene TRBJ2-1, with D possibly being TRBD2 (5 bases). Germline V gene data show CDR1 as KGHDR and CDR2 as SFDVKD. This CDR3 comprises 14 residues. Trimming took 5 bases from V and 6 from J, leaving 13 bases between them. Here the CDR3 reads CATSGTPGVNEQFF. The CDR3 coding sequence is TGTGCCACCAGTGGGACCCCCGGGGTCAATGAGCAGTTCTTC.

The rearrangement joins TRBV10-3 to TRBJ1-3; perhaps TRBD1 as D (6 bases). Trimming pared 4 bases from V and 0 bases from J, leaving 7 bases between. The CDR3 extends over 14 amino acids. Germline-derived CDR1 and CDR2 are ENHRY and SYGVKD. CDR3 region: CAISGTASGNTIYF. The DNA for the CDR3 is TGTGCCATCAGTGGGACAGCCTCTGGAAACACCATATATTTT.

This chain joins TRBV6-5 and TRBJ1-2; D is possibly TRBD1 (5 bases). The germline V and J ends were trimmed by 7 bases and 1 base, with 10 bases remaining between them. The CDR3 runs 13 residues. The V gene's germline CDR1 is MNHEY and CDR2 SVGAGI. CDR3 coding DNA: TGTGCCAGCACTGCCGACAGTAACTATGGCTACACCTTC. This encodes CASTADSNYGYTF.